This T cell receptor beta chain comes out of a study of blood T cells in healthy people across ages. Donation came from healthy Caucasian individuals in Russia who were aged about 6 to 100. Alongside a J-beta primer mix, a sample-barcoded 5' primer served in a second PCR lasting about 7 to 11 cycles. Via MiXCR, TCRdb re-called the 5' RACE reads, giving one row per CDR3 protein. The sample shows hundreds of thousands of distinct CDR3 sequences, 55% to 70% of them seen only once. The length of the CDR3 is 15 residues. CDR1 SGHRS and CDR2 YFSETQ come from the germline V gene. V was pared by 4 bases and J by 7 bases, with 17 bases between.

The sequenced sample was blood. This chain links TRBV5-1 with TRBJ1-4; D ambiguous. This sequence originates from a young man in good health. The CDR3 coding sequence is TGCGCCAGCAGCATAGGCGAGGTTTTGGGTGAAAAACTGTTTTTT. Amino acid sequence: CASSIGEVLGEKLFF.